Sequencing of this TCR beta chain was carried out in a study of tumor T cells in aggressive B-cell lymphoma. Here immunoSEQ multiplex PCR was the method, and the copy in TCRdb shows in-frame clones only, minus some. This sample has about 4,600 clones, with about 85% found just once. Germline V lookup: CDR1 SGHRS, CDR2 YFSETQ. Losses at the gene ends were 0 bases for V and 5 bases for J; bases not matched to a gene: 3. This CDR3 is built from 15 residues. This chain connects TRBV5-1 to TRBJ1-1; 11 bases are a match to TRBD1. Sequencing input: tumor tissue. The receptor was isolated from an adult with diffuse large B cell lymphoma. CDR3 in amino acids: CASSLGGTGGTEAFF. The CDR3 DNA reads as TGCGCCAGCAGCTTGGGAGGGACAGGGGGAACTGAAGCTTTCTTT.